This T cell receptor beta chain was identified during a study of blood T cell repertoires in COVID-19. Study overall: The United States, Italy and Spain provided the acute and convalescent COVID-19 samples. The analysed material was cDNA or gDNA that came from T cells, B-cell-depleted T cells, or PBMCs.

Germline V gene sequence: CDR1 MNHEY, CDR2 SMNVEV (reference sequence). V lost 5 bases to trimming and J lost 2 bases, with 17 bases between them. The CDR3 totals 16 residues. In the authors' methods: Reference gene primers were amplified, and this amplification served to estimate nucleated cell counts. Sequenced by immunoSEQ multiplex PCR; TCRdb stores in-frame clones only, minus some. V, J and clone size derive from that table, while D and trimming were established from the DNA sequence. This sample carries 150,000 to 200,000 clones, roughly 77% of them seen once, and the ten largest clones take roughly 11%.

The chain recombines TRBV27 with TRBJ2-3, with D tentatively TRBD2 (5 bases). Sample: peripheral blood. The origin of this receptor is a human donor in a cohort sampled during active COVID-19. CDR3 protein: CASSIQPGRITDTQYF. The CDR3 DNA reads as TGTGCCAGCAGTATCCAGCCGGGGAGAATCACAGATACGCAGTATTTT.